The sequence of this T cell receptor (beta chain) was determined in a study of blood T cell repertoires in COVID-19 (dated by TCRdb to the early 2020s). Background for the entire study: The collaborator samples originated in the United States, Italy and Spain and spanned the acute and convalescent phases of COVID-19. The material from the prospective study consisted of cDNA or gDNA derived from T cells, B-cell-depleted T cells, or PBMCs. Where available, HLA class I and class II types were taken from metadata supplied by the sample provider and were not determined by assay-based typing. Subjects who had been exposed to COVID-19, were actively infected with it, or had recovered from it provided the deeply sampled blood TCRbeta repertoires that made up the dataset. The sample metadata nearly always contained a de-identified subject ID, COVID-19 status, age in years and sex. The samples were drawn from two sources: the first 160 participants of the ongoing ImmuneRACE study, and 1,000 to 1,500 subjects contributed by 6 global collaborators. The repertoires were made available in a free public database intended to serve as a resource for research on the immune response to SARS-CoV-2. Overall study results and their limits: How much clinical and demographic metadata was included differed by source and by participant, and the metadata was provided uncurated.

Whole blood was collected in K2EDTA tubes by collaborating institutions according to the institutions' own protocols. For TCRbeta analysis, collaborator samples were shipped as frozen whole blood, as isolated PBMCs, or as DNA extracted from either sample type. Ends trimmed: V by 0 bases, J by 7 bases; bases unmatched to a gene: 5. The CDR3 starts with the cysteine, ends with the phenylalanine, and has 15 residues. Only the CDR3 region is kept as DNA, spanning 45 bases read in frame from base 1. Taken from the germline V gene, the CDR1 and CDR2 loops are SGHNT and YENEEA. Details on this clone: Its antigen remains undetermined. No quality values exist for individual bases; no much larger clone is one base distant.

TCRbeta CDR3 regions were amplified from genomic DNA by means of the immunoSEQ Assay, a bias-controlled multiplex PCR. The authors' pipeline ran thus. Nucleated cell counts per sample were estimated from amplification of reference gene primers within the assay. Sequence reads were collapsed and filtered to measure the absolute abundance of every unique TCRbeta CDR3 rearrangement. For each sample, productive Simpson clonality was calculated as the square root of Simpson's diversity index across productive rearrangements. The source is immuneACCESS, and TCRdb retained only in-frame sequences with V and J called. Part of the clones is not carried over; for the studies checked, unresolved V genes explain less than half of this, and the remainder is unexplained. Clonal size and the V and J genes are those of that table, whereas D and trimming came from the DNA. Within this sample are more than 200,000 clones, with around 89% of them counted one time only. The ten largest clones represent approximately 1.8% of the sample.

Sequenced sample: peripheral blood. Recombination linked TRBV11-3 to TRBJ2-1, with 8 bases in between that match TRBD1. This TCR was sampled from a man aged 70-80 years with acute or convalescent COVID-19. The CDR3 is CASSLEGTGSNEQFF. The DNA sequence is given as TGTGCCAGCAGCTTAGAAGGGACAGGTTCAAATGAGCAGTTCTTC.